This T cell receptor beta chain was documented in a study of T cell responses to AZD1222 COVID-19 vaccine. As for the study in general: Second-dose intervals of approximately 4 or approximately 12 weeks were pooled. Study-level results: Clonal diversity may have been underestimated in mostly white British donors. As reported, nearly half of all spike-specific TCRs target variant regions that are unmutated.

TCRdb keeps only in-frame clones here, not all; method: immunoSEQ multiplex PCR. The sample lists 110,000 to 150,000 clones; approximately 93% were seen once. In regard to this clone: The antigen is undetermined.

Trimming left V 0 bases short and J 4 bases short, with 9 bases between. The CDR3 contains 14 residues. Germline V gene data show CDR1 as MNHEY and CDR2 as SMNVEV (reference sequence). The source of this sequence is an adult in good health. The chain carries TRBV27 and TRBJ1-1; D is unresolved. The material sequenced was peripheral blood, taken on day 0 of AZD1222 vaccination. CDR3 nucleotide sequence: TGTGCCAGCAGTTTATCACCAGTTTCCACTGAAGCTTTCTTT. It specifies CASSLSPVSTEAFF.